The sequence of this TCR beta chain was determined in a study of T-cell reconstitution after alpha-beta-depleted transplantation in children. Broader study findings: In patients about two months after transplant, alpha-beta T cells reportedly arose from several hundred expanded graft clones. The origin of high day-60 TCRbeta diversity in some patients lay in surviving recipient T cells and thymic progenitors.

Germline trimming cut 1 base from V and 7 bases from J; bases unmatched to any gene: 2. Germline V gene lookup returns CDR1 LGHDT and CDR2 YNNKEL (reference sequence). The CDR3 covers 14 residues. Unique molecular identifiers were used in preparing the TCRbeta library. TCRdb passed the PCR reads through MiXCR, listing each CDR3 protein once. The sample carries 780,000 or so distinct CDR3 sequences, roughly 16% recorded once. With respect to this clonotype: The target antigen is unknown.

The V gene is TRBV3-1, the J gene TRBJ2-2, with 8 nucleotides matching TRBD2. The sequence was collected from a male patient between 10 and 17 years old who had a stem cell transplant for acute lymphoblastic leukemia, so the T cells may come from the graft donor. The material sequenced was PBMCs, mostly from graft donor cells, taken 360 days after TCRalphabeta/CD19-depleted stem cell transplant. The CDR3 region has the DNA TGTGCCAGCAGCCAAGGTAGCGGGAACGGGGAGCTGTTTTTT. It codes for CASSQGSGNGELFF.